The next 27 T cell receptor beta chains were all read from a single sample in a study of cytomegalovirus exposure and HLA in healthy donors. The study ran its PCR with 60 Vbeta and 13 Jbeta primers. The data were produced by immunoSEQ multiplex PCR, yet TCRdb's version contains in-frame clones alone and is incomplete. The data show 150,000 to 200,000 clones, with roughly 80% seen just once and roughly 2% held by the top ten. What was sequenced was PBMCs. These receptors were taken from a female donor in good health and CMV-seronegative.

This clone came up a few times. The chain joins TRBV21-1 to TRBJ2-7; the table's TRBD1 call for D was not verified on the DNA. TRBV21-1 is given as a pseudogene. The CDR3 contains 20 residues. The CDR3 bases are TGTGCCAGCAGCAAGGAATTGAACCCTGCCAGGCCATATAGTTCCTACGAGCAGTACTTC. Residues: CASSKELNPARPYSSYEQYF.

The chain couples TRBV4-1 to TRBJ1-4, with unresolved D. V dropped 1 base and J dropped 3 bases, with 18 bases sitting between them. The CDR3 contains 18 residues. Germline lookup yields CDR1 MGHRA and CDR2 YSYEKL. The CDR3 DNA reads TGCGCCAGCAGCCAAGTTATCCGGGAGGGAACGGCTAATGAAAAACTGTTTTTT. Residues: CASSQVIREGTANEKLFF.

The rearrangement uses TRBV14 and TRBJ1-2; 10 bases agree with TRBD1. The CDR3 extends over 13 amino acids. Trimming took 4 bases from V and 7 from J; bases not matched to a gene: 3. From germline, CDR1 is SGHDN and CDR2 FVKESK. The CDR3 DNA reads TGTGCCAGCAGCCCCCGACAGGGGGCTGGCTACACCTTC. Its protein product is CASSPRQGAGYTF.

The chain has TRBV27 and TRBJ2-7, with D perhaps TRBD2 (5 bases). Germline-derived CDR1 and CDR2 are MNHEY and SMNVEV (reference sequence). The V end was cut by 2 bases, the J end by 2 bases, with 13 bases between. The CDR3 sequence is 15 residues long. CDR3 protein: CASSLEGRSAYEQYF. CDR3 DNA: TGTGCCAGCAGTTTAGAGGGCAGGTCGGCCTACGAGCAGTACTTC.

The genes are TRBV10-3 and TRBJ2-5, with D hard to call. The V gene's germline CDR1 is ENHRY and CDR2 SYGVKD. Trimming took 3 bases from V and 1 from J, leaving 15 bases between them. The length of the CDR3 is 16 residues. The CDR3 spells CAISETLAASQETQYF. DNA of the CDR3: TGTGCCATCAGTGAAACCTTGGCGGCCAGCCAAGAGACCCAGTACTTC.

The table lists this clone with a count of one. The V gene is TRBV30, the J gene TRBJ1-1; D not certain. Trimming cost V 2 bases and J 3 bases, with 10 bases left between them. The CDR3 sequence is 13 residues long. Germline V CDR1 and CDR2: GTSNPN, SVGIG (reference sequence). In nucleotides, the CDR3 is TGTGCCTGGAGTTTGGCCGACTACACTGAAGCTTTCTTT. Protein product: CAWSLADYTEAFF.

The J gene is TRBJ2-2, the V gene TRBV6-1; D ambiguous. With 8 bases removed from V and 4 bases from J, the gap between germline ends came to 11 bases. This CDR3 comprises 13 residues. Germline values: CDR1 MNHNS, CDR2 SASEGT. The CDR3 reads CASGPRVTGELFF. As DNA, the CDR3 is TGTGCCAGCGGGCCCAGAGTCACCGGGGAGCTGTTTTTT.

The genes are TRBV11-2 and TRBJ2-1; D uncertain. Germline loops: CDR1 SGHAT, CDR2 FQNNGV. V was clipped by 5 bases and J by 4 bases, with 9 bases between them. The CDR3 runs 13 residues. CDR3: CASSRSVYNEQFF. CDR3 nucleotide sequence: TGTGCCAGCAGCCGGTCTGTGTACAATGAGCAGTTCTTC.

The CDR3, as DNA: TGTGCCAGCAGCCCGGGGGGAGGATCGATAGCTGACTATGTAGATACGCAGTATTTT. This codes for CASSPGGGSIADYVDTQYF. The rearrangement uses TRBV7-9 and TRBJ2-3; 7 positions agree with TRBD2. V lost 5 bases to trimming and J lost 5 bases; unmatched junction nucleotides: 22. This CDR3 has 19 amino acids. CDR1 and CDR2 from the germline V gene are SEHNR and FQNEAQ (reference sequence).

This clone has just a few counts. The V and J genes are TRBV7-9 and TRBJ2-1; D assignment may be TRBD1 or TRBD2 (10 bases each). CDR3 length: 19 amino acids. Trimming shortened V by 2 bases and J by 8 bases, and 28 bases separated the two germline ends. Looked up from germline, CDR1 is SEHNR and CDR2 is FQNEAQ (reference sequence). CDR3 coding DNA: TGTGCCAGCAGCTTAAGACAGGGGGCGGCTAGCGGGAGTTATGATGAGCAGTTCTTC. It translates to CASSLRQGAASGSYDEQFF.

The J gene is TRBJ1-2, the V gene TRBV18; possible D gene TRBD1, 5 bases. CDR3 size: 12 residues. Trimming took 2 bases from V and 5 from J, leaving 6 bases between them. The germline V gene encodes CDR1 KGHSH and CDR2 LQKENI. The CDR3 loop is CASSPGGYGYTF. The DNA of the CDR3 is TGTGCCAGCTCACCAGGGGGGTATGGCTACACCTTC.

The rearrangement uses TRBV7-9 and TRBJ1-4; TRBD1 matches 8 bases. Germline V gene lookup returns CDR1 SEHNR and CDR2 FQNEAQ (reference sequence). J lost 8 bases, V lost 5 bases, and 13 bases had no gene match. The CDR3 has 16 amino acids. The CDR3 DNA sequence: TGTGCCAGCAGCCAAGAAGAAACAGGGGGGAGGGAAAAACTGTTTTTT. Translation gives CASSQEETGGREKLFF.

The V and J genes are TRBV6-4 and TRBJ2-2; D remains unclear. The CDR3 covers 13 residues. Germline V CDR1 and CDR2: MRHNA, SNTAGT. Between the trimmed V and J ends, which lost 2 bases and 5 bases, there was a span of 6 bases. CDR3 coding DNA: TGTGCCAGCAGTGACCCGGGTACCGGGGAGCTGTTTTTT. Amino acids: CASSDPGTGELFF.

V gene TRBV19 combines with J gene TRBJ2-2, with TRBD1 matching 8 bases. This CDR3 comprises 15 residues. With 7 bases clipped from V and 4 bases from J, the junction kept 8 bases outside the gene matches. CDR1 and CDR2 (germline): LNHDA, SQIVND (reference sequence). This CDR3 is CASTRTGSRTGELFF. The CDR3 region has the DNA TGTGCCAGTACCCGGACAGGGTCTCGCACCGGGGAGCTGTTTTTT. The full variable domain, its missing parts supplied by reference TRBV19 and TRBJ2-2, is DGGITQSPKYLFRKEGQNVTLSCEQNLNHDAMYWYRQDPGQGLRLIYYSQIVNDFQKGDIAEGYSVSREKKESFPLTVTSAQKNPTAFYLCASTRTGSRTGELFFGEGSRLTVL.

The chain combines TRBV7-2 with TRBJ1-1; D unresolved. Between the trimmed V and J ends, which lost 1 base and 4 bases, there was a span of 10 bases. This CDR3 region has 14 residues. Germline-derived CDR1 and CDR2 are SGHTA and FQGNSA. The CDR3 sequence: CASSLDRASTEAFF. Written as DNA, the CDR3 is TGTGCCAGCAGCTTAGATCGCGCAAGCACTGAAGCTTTCTTT.

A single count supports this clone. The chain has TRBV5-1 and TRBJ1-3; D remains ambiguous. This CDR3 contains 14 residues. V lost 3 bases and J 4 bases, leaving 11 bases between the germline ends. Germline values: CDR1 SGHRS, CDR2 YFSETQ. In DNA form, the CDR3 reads TGCGCCAGCAGCTCAACAGCCGTCGGAAACACCATATATTTT. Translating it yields CASSSTAVGNTIYF. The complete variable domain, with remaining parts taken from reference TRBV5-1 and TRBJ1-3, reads KAGVTQTPRYLIKTRGQQVTLSCSPISGHRSVSWYQQTPGQGLQFLFEYFSETQRNKGNFPGRFSGRQFSNSRSEMNVSTLELGDSALYLCASSSTAVGNTIYFGEGSWLTVV.

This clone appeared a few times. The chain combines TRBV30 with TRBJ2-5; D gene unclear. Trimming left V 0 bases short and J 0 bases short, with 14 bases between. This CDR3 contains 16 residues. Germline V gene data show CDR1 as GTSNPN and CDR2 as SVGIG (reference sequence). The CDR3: CAWSVRASRYQETQYF. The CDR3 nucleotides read TGTGCCTGGAGTGTACGCGCGAGCCGGTACCAAGAGACCCAGTACTTC.

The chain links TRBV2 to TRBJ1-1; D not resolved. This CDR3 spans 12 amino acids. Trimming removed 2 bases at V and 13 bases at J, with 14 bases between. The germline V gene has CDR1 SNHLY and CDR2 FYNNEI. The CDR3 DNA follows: TGTGCCAGCAGTGAAAGTGCCGCGACGGGTTTCTTT. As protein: CASSESAATGFF. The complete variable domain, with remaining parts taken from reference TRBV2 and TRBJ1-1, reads EPEVTQTPSHQVTQMGQEVILRCVPISNHLYFYWYRQILGQKVEFLVSFYNNEISEKSEIFDDQFSVERPDGSNFTLKIRSTKLEDSAMYFCASSESAATGFFGQGTRLTVV.

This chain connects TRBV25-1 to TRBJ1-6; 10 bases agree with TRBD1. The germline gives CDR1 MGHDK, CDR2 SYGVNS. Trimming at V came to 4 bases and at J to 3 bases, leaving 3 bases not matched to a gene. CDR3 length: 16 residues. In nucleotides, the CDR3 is TGTGCCAGCAGTGGGCGGACAGGGGGCTATAATTCACCCCTCCACTTT. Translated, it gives CASSGRTGGYNSPLHF.

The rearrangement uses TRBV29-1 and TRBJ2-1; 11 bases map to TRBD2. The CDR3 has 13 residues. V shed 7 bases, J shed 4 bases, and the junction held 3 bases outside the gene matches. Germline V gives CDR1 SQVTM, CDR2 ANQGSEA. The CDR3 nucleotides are TGCAGCGGGGGACTAGCGGCTTACAATGAGCAGTTCTTC. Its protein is CSGGLAAYNEQFF.

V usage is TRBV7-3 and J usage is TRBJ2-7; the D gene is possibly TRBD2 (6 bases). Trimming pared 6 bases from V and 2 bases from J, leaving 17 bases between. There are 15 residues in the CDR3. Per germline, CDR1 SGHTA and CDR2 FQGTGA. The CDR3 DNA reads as TGTGCCAGCAGTTTTGGACACGGAGGGCCCTACGAGCAGTACTTC. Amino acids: CASSFGHGGPYEQYF.

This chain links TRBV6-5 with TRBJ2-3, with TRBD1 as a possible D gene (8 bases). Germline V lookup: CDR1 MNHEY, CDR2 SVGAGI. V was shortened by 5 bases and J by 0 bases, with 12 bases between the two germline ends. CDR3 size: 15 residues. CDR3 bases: TGTGCCAGCAGTCTACAGGGGGGGAGCACAGATACGCAGTATTTT. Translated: CASSLQGGSTDTQYF.

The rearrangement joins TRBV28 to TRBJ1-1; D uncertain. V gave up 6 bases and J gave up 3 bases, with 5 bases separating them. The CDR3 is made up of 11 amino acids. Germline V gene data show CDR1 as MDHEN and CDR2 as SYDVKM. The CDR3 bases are TGTGCCAGCAGATCCGACACTGAAGCTTTCTTT. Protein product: CASRSDTEAFF.

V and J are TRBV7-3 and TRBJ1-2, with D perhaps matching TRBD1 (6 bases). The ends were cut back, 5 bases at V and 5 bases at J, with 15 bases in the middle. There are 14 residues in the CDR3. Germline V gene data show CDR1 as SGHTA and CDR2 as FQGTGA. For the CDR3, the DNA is TGTGCCAGCAGCCCCACAGGGTTTGGATATGGCTACACCTTC. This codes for CASSPTGFGYGYTF. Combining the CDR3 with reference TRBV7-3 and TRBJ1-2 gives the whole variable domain GAGVSQTPSNKVTEKGKYVELRCDPISGHTALYWYRQSLGQGPEFLIYFQGTGAADDSGLPNDRFFAVRPEGSVSTLKIQRTERGDSAVYLCASSPTGFGYGYTFGSGTRLTVV.

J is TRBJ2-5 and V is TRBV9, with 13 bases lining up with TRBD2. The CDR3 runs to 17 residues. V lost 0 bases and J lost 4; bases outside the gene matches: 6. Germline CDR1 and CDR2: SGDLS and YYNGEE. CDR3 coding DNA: TGTGCCAGCAGCGTAGGAGAGGGACTAGCGGGAAGAGAGACCCAGTACTTC. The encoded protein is CASSVGEGLAGRETQYF.

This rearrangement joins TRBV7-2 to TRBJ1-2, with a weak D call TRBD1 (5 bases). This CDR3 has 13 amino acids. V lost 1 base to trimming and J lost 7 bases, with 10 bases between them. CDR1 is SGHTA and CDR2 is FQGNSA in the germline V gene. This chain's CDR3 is CASSLGQGGGYTF. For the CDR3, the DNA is TGTGCCAGCAGCTTAGGCCAGGGAGGTGGCTACACCTTC.

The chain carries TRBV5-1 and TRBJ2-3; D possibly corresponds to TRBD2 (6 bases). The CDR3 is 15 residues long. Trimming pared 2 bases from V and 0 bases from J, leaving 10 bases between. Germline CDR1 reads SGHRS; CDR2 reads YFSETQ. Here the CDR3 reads CASSFSGSSTDTQYF. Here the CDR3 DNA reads TGCGCCAGCAGCTTTAGCGGTTCTAGCACAGATACGCAGTATTTT.